Below, one T cell receptor beta chain is given with its context. The target of this receptor is not known. No qualities accompany the bases; no much larger clone lies one base away. V loses 6 bases of germline sequence and J loses 0 bases, and the interval between the two ends is 13 bases. From the cysteine up to the phenylalanine, the CDR3 has a length of 14 residues. The DNA shown is the 42-base CDR3, in frame from base 1. The germline V gene encodes CDR1 SGHDT and CDR2 YYEEEE. The data derive from a study of naive and memory T cell subsets (dated by TCRdb to 2016 to 2017). At the level of the whole study: Sorted naive and memory T cell subsets from peripheral blood were analyzed in the study using a UMI-based, open-source pipeline for TCR alpha and beta sequencing. The functional CMV T cell responses agreed completely with IgG serology results. RNA was DNase-treated and reverse transcribed with TCR constant-region primers, mostly using SuperScript III.

Overall results and qualifications from the work: In both CD4 and CD8 cells, going from naive through CM, EM and EMRA, the Gini index went up while Shannon and inverse Simpson diversity went down. The repertoire findings for the naive and memory subsets could not be validated, as no ground truth was available. After error correction, only a single occurrence was seen for over 95% of naive TCR sequences, so much steeper abundance distributions were produced than in memory subsets. RNA-based TCR counts may be affected by expression changes linked to T cell activation and differentiation. TCR abundance followed a power law with an exponent that was different for naive and memory subsets but consistent across the three individuals. A clonotype was defined as a single alpha or beta chain sequence rather than as a paired alpha/beta receptor.

Library method: UMI-ligation and nested PCR. An equimolar mix of two oligonucleotides covering both TRBC1 and TRBC2 was used as the beta constant-region primer. A single-stranded oligonucleotide bearing the SP2 primer plus a 12-nucleotide UMI was ligated onto the 3' end of the cDNA by T4 RNA ligase 1. Four rounds of PCR, combining the SP2 primer with nested alpha and beta constant-region primers, were used to amplify the ligated cDNA. Incubation of the ligation reaction lasted about 20-25 hours at 16 degrees C. PCR2 was typically run as a SYBR Green qPCR and stopped at a predetermined threshold to prevent over-amplification. Every purification after the first one was done using Agencourt AMPure XP magnetic beads. Library amounts were measured by Qubit and library quality was assessed on a TapeStation, where the main peak was expected at around 650 bp. Sequencing of the pooled libraries was done on an Illumina MiSeq using v2 2x251 paired-end kits, which typically yielded about 1-2.3 million reads per sample. Libraries were pooled at about 4 nM per sample, and roughly 4.5-8% PhiX was added to improve cluster recognition. On the study's bioinformatics: Using tag matching that tolerated one base-pair mismatch, Decombinator assigned V and J genes to FASTQ reads that had been processed by Demultiplexor. By using UMIs, Collapsinator corrected both sequencing errors and the frequency errors caused by PCR heterogeneity. CDR3Translator translated TCRs and extracted CDR3s from the conserved cysteine to the FGXG phenylalanine, flagging non-productive sequences. Repertoires were subsampled to equal numbers of UMI-defined TCRs before Gini, Shannon entropy and inverse Simpson indices were calculated. Clonotype abundance distributions were fitted to a power law by maximum likelihood within the linear range. On one naive CD8 sample, the pipeline and MIGEC gave similar UMI counts, unique TCR numbers and clonal distributions. Repertoires were searched for about 7,300 CMV-associated CDR3 sequences compiled from VDJdb and a published dataset. TCRdb ran its own pipeline on the public reads, namely fastp trimming at Q25 and MiXCR clone calling, and kept in-frame beta chains. Each CDR3 protein gets just one entry, which takes the most common genes and DNA from the rows behind it. The V and J calls, along with clone size, are taken from TCRdb and not from the paper's own processing. This sample holds 5,000 to 6,500 distinct CDR3 sequences; approximately 6.8% were observed only once. In total, the top ten clones hold more than 40% of the sample.

Separate amplification of TCR alpha and beta chain libraries was performed from the second PCR step onward. The CMV status of each donor was determined by measuring IFNgamma production from CD4+ T cells after fresh PBMCs had been stimulated overnight with CMV viral lysate. Miltenyi beads were used first to positively select CD4 T cells, and CD8 T cells were then positively selected from the CD4-negative fraction. Cells stained for CD3, CD4, CD8, CD45RA, CD27 and a live/dead dye were sorted on a BD Aria II into four subsets by CD45RA and CD27. Effector memory cells were sorted as CD45RA-CD27-, whereas EMRA cells were sorted as CD45RA+CD27-. Blood was obtained from a few healthy volunteers, and the blood from each volunteer was fractionated into CD4 and CD8 T cells and subsequently into four differentiation subsets. Roughly 130 ml of peripheral blood was collected from each donor, and PBMC were isolated by Ficoll-Paque PLUS density-gradient centrifugation. After sorting, cells were lysed in RLT buffer, RNA was extracted using a Qiagen RNeasy kit, and the extracted RNA was stored at -80 degrees C.

In this chain, TRBV5-6 is recombined with TRBJ2-7, with TRBD1 perhaps the D gene, on 5 matching bases. The sequenced material came from effector memory CD8+ T cells from blood. The cell subset or site label corresponds to: effector memory, CD45RA- CD27-. The clonotype was recovered from a human donor in good health. The DNA sequence follows: TGTGCCAGCACTCCCGCACAGGACTCCTACGAGCAGTACTTC. This is translated as CASTPAQDSYEQYF.